These T cell receptor beta chains were read from a single sample in a study of T cells after yellow fever vaccination. TCRdb redid the calling of the 5' RACE reads with MiXCR, one entry per CDR3 protein. The sample shows some 500,000 distinct CDR3 sequences, roughly 14% of them seen only once. This material consisted of PBMCs, taken on the day of the yellow fever booster vaccination. Source of these receptors: a man aged 25 to 45 who received the YFV17D yellow fever vaccine. The CDR3 runs from the conserved cysteine through the conserved F or W. The D gene is left open where the match is weak. Rows give clone size only sometimes, using once, few, many, or a class for an expanded clone.

v_gene: TRBV15; d_gene: -; abundance: few; j_gene: TRBJ2-1; CDR3nt: TGTGCCACCAGAGCTTCCGGGAACAATGAGCAGTTCTTC; CDR3aa: CATRASGNNEQFF
v_gene: TRBV3-1; d_gene: TRBD1; abundance: many; j_gene: TRBJ2-7; CDR3nt: TGTGCCAGCAGCCGCCGGGACAGGGGCTGGGAGCAGTACTTC; CDR3aa: CASSRRDRGWEQYF
v_gene: TRBV5-1; d_gene: -; abundance: few; j_gene: TRBJ1-1; CDR3nt: TGCGCCAGCAGCTTGGCGGGTCGTTCCCCCGCTTTCTTT; CDR3aa: CASSLAGRSPAFF
v_gene: TRBV7-2; d_gene: -; abundance: few; j_gene: TRBJ1-5; CDR3nt: TGTGCCAGCAGCTTACGGATGGGCCCCCAGCATTTT; CDR3aa: CASSLRMGPQHF
v_gene: TRBV7-2; d_gene: TRBD2; abundance: few; j_gene: TRBJ2-1; CDR3nt: TGTGCCAGCAGCTTAGGGCATAGCGGGAGTTTCGGTGACAATGAGCAGTTCTTC; CDR3aa: CASSLGHSGSFGDNEQFF
v_gene: TRBV5-1; d_gene: -; abundance: few; j_gene: TRBJ2-2; CDR3nt: TGCGCCAGCAGCTTGGATGCAGGGATAGGCGGGGAGCTGTTTTTT; CDR3aa: CASSLDAGIGGELFF
v_gene: TRBV7-2; d_gene: TRBD2; abundance: -; j_gene: TRBJ2-4; CDR3nt: TGTGCCAGCAGCCTCCCGGGGGGCAAAAACATTCAGTACTTC; CDR3aa: CASSLPGGKNIQYF
v_gene: TRBV7-2; d_gene: -; abundance: many; j_gene: TRBJ2-7; CDR3nt: TGTGCCAGCAGTTCCTATCGCGGCGAGCAGTACTTC; CDR3aa: CASSSYRGEQYF
v_gene: TRBV14; d_gene: TRBD1; abundance: -; j_gene: TRBJ2-7; CDR3nt: TGTGCCAGCAGCCAAGATAGGGGGCAGGGTCCCTACGAGCAGTACTTC; CDR3aa: CASSQDRGQGPYEQYF
v_gene: TRBV7-9; d_gene: -; abundance: few; j_gene: TRBJ2-1; CDR3nt: TGTGCCAGCAGTCTCGACAATAGGGACGAGCAGTTCTTC; CDR3aa: CASSLDNRDEQFF
v_gene: TRBV4-3; d_gene: TRBD2; abundance: few; j_gene: TRBJ2-1; CDR3nt: TGCGCCAGCAGCCAAGAGAGCGGGAGTTACAATGAGCAGTTCTTC; CDR3aa: CASSQESGSYNEQFF
v_gene: TRBV6-1; d_gene: -; abundance: few; j_gene: TRBJ2-7; CDR3nt: TGTGCCAGCACCCCGGGTAAAGTCAAATACGAGCAGTACTTC; CDR3aa: CASTPGKVKYEQYF
v_gene: TRBV20-1; d_gene: -; abundance: few; j_gene: TRBJ1-5; CDR3nt: TGCAGTGTCGGGGGTTCAGGGAAGGTAGAGAGCAATCAGCCCCAGCATTTT; CDR3aa: CSVGGSGKVESNQPQHF
v_gene: TRBV7-9; d_gene: TRBD2; abundance: -; j_gene: TRBJ2-1; CDR3nt: TGTGCCAGCAGATCGCCCGGGACTAGAAGGTACAATGAGCAGTTCTTC; CDR3aa: CASRSPGTRRYNEQFF
v_gene: TRBV3-1; d_gene: -; abundance: few; j_gene: TRBJ2-1; CDR3nt: TGTGCCAGCACCAGTTGGAATGAGCAGTTCTTC; CDR3aa: CASTSWNEQFF
v_gene: TRBV7-9; d_gene: TRBD1; abundance: -; j_gene: TRBJ2-2; CDR3nt: TGTGCCAGCAGCCCACACAGGGGTCCCGGGGAGCTGTTTTTT; CDR3aa: CASSPHRGPGELFF
v_gene: TRBV7-2; d_gene: TRBD1; abundance: -; j_gene: TRBJ1-5; CDR3nt: TGTGCCAGCAGCTCTTACAGGGGTAGCAATCAGCCCCAGCATTTT; CDR3aa: CASSSYRGSNQPQHF
v_gene: TRBV19; d_gene: -; abundance: few; j_gene: TRBJ2-1; CDR3nt: TGTGCCAGTAGTATAGGAGGGAGGCACAACAATGAGCAGTTCTTC; CDR3aa: CASSIGGRHNNEQFF
v_gene: TRBV20-1; d_gene: TRBD1; abundance: -; j_gene: TRBJ2-5; CDR3nt: TGCAGTGCTAGCCGTGAGACAGGGCGGGAGACCCAGTACTTC; CDR3aa: CSASRETGRETQYF
v_gene: TRBV2; d_gene: -; abundance: few; j_gene: TRBJ1-5; CDR3nt: TGTGCCAGCACAGCCGGGACGAGCATGAATCAGCCCCAGCATTTT; CDR3aa: CASTAGTSMNQPQHF
v_gene: TRBV9; d_gene: TRBD2; abundance: -; j_gene: TRBJ2-1; CDR3nt: TGTGCCAGCAGCGTAGGGTCGGGAGGGCGCAGGAATGAGCAGTTCTTC; CDR3aa: CASSVGSGGRRNEQFF
v_gene: TRBV12-3/TRBV12-4; d_gene: -; abundance: -; j_gene: TRBJ2-2; CDR3nt: TGTGCCAGCAGTCCCCGGACTATGACCGGGGAGCTGTTTTTT; CDR3aa: CASSPRTMTGELFF
v_gene: TRBV20-1; d_gene: TRBD2; abundance: -; j_gene: TRBJ2-3; CDR3nt: TGCAGTGCTAGGCTACCGGGACTAGCGGGACCCACAGATACGCAGTATTTT; CDR3aa: CSARLPGLAGPTDTQYF
v_gene: TRBV7-2; d_gene: -; abundance: few; j_gene: TRBJ2-3; CDR3nt: TGTGCCAGCAGCTGGAGAGGGGCAGATACGCAGTATTTT; CDR3aa: CASSWRGADTQYF
v_gene: TRBV7-2; d_gene: TRBD2; abundance: few; j_gene: TRBJ2-1; CDR3nt: TGTGCCAGCAGATACGCGACGGGAGGTCAGTTCTTC; CDR3aa: CASRYATGGQFF
v_gene: TRBV5-4; d_gene: -; abundance: -; j_gene: TRBJ2-7; CDR3nt: TGTGCCAGCCAGGCGGGCAGCTTAAGCTACGAGCAGTACTTC; CDR3aa: CASQAGSLSYEQYF
v_gene: TRBV7-9; d_gene: -; abundance: -; j_gene: TRBJ2-2; CDR3nt: TGTGCCAGCAGGTCAAGGGAGCAGACCGGGGAGCTGTTTTTT; CDR3aa: CASRSREQTGELFF
v_gene: TRBV5-1; d_gene: -; abundance: few; j_gene: TRBJ1-3; CDR3nt: TGCGCCAGCAGCCCGGGACGGGGCTCTGGAAACACCATATATTTT; CDR3aa: CASSPGRGSGNTIYF